This T cell receptor beta chain was observed in a study of blood T cell repertoires in COVID-19. Study context: The cDNA or gDNA used as material had been derived from T cells, B-cell-depleted T cells, or PBMCs.

In the original workflow: Researchers report that nucleated cell counts were estimated from reference gene primer amplification. The data were produced by immunoSEQ multiplex PCR, yet TCRdb's version contains in-frame clones alone and is incomplete. The DNA gave D and trimming, while V, J and clone size come from that table. The sample includes about 55,000 clones, roughly 87% of them seen just once. This TCR derives from a woman aged 55 to 70 with acute or convalescent COVID-19. Sequences were obtained from peripheral blood.

CDR3: CASWAASNYGYTF. In DNA form, the CDR3 reads TGTGCCAGCTGGGCAGCTTCTAACTATGGCTACACCTTC. The chain couples TRBV27 to TRBJ1-2; D is unclear. The CDR3 totals 13 residues. The germline CDR1 and CDR2 sequences are MNHEY and SMNVEV (reference sequence). V was clipped by 8 bases and J by 0 bases, with 10 bases between them.